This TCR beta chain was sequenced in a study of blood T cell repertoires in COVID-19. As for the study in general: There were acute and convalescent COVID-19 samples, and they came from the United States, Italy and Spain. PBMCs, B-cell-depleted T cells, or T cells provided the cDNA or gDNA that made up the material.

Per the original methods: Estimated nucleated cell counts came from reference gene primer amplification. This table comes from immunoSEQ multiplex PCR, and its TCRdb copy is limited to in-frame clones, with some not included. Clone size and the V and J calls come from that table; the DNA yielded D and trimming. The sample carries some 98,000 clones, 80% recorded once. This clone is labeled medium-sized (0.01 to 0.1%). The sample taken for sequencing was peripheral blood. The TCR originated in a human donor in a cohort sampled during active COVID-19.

The CDR3 DNA reads as TGTGCCAGCAGCTACCGGACAGGTAACTACGAGCAGTACTTC. This codes for CASSYRTGNYEQYF. The rearrangement joins TRBV7-9 to TRBJ2-7; 7 bases line up with TRBD1. Germline V lookup: CDR1 SEHNR, CDR2 FQNEAQ (reference sequence). There are 14 residues in the CDR3. The V gene end was trimmed by 4 bases and the J gene end by 3 bases; junction bases not matched to a gene: 6.